This paragraph reports one TCR beta chain. The antigen remains unidentified. With a much larger clone just one base away, this may be a read error. TCRdb independently ran MiXCR on the reads; one entry per CDR3 protein. The sample includes under 250,000 distinct CDR3 sequences, about 7% of them seen just once. This sample was included in a study of T cell repertoires in cytomegalovirus infection. Study in general: It was the public TCR beta signatures that indicated both CMV infection and matching HLA type. Notes on the study in general: HLA-C-restricted TCR beta clonotypes specific for CMV led the ex vivo response. Totalled public TCR beta family frequency picked out people who carried CMV plus the relevant HLA.

This TCR derives from a human donor in good health (CMV status not recorded). Some clones in this sample may be carry-over from other donors' samples. Material for sequencing was PBMCs.

The CDR3 sequence: CASGLVHGGLNTQHF. Here the CDR3 DNA reads TGTGCTAGTGGTTTGGTACACGGGGGGTTAAATACGCAGCATTTT. V usage is TRBV12-5 and J usage is TRBJ2-3; TRBD1 is a possible D gene (5 bases). The J call may be incorrect, as the DNA end agrees better with TRBJ1-5. Germline V CDR1 and CDR2: LGHNT, FRNRAP. The CDR3 extends over 15 amino acids.